This T cell receptor beta chain is drawn from a study of T cell changes during pregnancy in multiple sclerosis. V lost 3 bases, J lost 7 bases, and 16 bases lay in between. This CDR3 has 14 amino acids. The V gene's germline CDR1 is SGHAT and CDR2 FQNNGV. Using immunoSEQ multiplex PCR, the repertoire was profiled, and TCRdb retains in-frame clones only, with some absent. In the table there are about 87,000 clones, about 94% of which are singletons. The sequences come from peripheral blood, collected in the third trimester of pregnancy. The receptor was isolated from a female donor in good health, enrolled as a control in a pregnancy study. The chain combines TRBV11-2 with TRBJ2-7; TRBD2 is a possible D gene (6 bases). The CDR3, as DNA: TGTGCCAGCAGCTTTATCCGGGGGAGGTGGGAGCAGTACTTC. Translating gives CASSFIRGRWEQYF. The full variable domain, completed using reference TRBV11-2 and TRBJ2-7, is EAGVAQSPRYKIIEKRQSVAFWCNPISGHATLYWYQQILGQGPKLLIQFQNNGVVDDSQLPKDRFSAERLKGVDSTLKIQPAKLEDSAVYLCASSFIRGRWEQYFGPGTRLTVT.